The sequence of this TCR beta chain was determined in a study of regulatory T cells in long-lasting Graves disease (dated by TCRdb to the early 2020s). Background on the whole study: Patients with newly diagnosed Graves' disease had been on antithyroid drugs for under 3 months. Patients with persistent Graves' disease were compared with patients with newly diagnosed Graves' disease using TCR sequencing and RNA sequencing of peripheral blood. The study was registered as a clinical trial and conducted in China. A total of around 35 samples underwent TCR sequencing: approximately 13 from persistent and 20 from newly diagnosed Graves' disease patients. Summary of the overall study and its limitations: Sequencing and analysis were restricted to the TCR beta chain. Patients with persistent disease shared more public clonotypes (around 2,500) than newly diagnosed patients did (966). As a limitation, the authors acknowledged that the small sample size may reduce accuracy. Lower TCR Shannon entropy and fewer highly expanded clones were observed in persistent Graves' disease patients than in newly diagnosed patients, which suggested clonal expansion. TRBV28, TRBJ1-2 and TRBJ2-5 were preferentially used in persistent disease, while TRBV20-1 and TRBJ2-1 were favored in newly diagnosed disease. Because the primary lesion, thyroid tissue, could not be accessed, the study looked at peripheral blood alone.

Libraries were constructed by multiplex PCR. Data came from an Illumina HiSeq 4000. TCR beta libraries were built with iRepertoire HTBI primers and Arm-PCR amplification of CDR3 regions. Gel purification was performed on PCR products prior to sequencing. Under the source paper's analysis protocol: Across samples, around 62 TRBV and roughly 15 TRBJ segments were identified and used for gene usage analysis of CDR3 amino acid clonotypes. COPE and FqMerger were used to merge the filtered high-quality paired reads into contigs. BLAST was used to align contigs to the IMGT TRBV, TRBD and TRBJ reference genes, and CDR3 was defined following IMGT. Any clonotype with a frequency above 0.1% was classified as a highly expanded clone. Repertoire diversity was measured by Shannon entropy, and V-J evenness by the Gini coefficient. Public clonotypes were defined as clonotypes shared by more than one individual. Using fastp trimming at Q25 and MiXCR clonotype assembly, TCRdb reanalyzed the public sequencing data and kept in-frame beta chains. One record per CDR3 amino acid sequence lists the most common genes and DNA. The V and J calls reflect TCRdb's pipeline rather than the authors' work. This sample lists about 610,000 distinct CDR3 sequences; around 15% were detected once. The ten top clones hold approximately 12% of the sample.

This clonotype was detected ten times or more. Its specific antigen is unknown. No much larger clone exists at a distance of one base, and base qualities are not known. V has 8 bases trimmed and J has 4 bases trimmed; junction bases matching no gene number 18. The germline V gene specifies SGHAT as CDR1 and FQNNGV as CDR2. The CDR3 runs 17 amino acids, cysteine and phenylalanine included. The DNA shown is the 51-base CDR3, in frame from base 1. What this sample's time point label stands for: newly diagnosed GD, antithyroid drugs for less than 3 months. For both TCR sequencing and RNA sequencing, RNA was extracted from PBMCs in TRIzol. Graves' disease was diagnosed according to American Thyroid Association guidelines. Patients were recruited from an endocrinology department in Xi'an, China. From each patient, nine milliliters of peripheral blood was collected into an EDTA anticoagulant tube. PBMCs were isolated by Ficoll Paque Plus density gradient separation without further T cell sorting. An Agilent 2100 Bioanalyzer and agarose gel were used to check RNA quality, while a NanoDrop 2000 measured RNA concentration.

These data also formed part of another study, on T cells in Graves' hyperthyroidism and ophthalmopathy. Drawing on the second study: Graves' hyperthyroidism was defined as stable when no progression to ophthalmopathy occurred over 18 months of follow-up. Hyperthyroidism patients were newly diagnosed, with disease duration under 2 months, and aged 18 to 65 years. Exclusion was applied to patients with uncontrolled infections, other autoimmune diseases, pregnancy or lactation. Diagnoses were based on clinical symptoms, serum thyroxine and TRAb, thyroid ultrasound and orbital computed tomography. For the first round of RT-PCR on the TCR CDR3, the HTBI primer set was used together with the Qiagen OneStep RT-PCR kit. Blood samples also contained most of the expanded thyroid clonotypes (frequency above 0.001), which suggests that blood repertoires may reflect thyroid immune responses. A 13 V-J signature model separated ophthalmopathy from stable hyperthyroidism, with nearly 90% sensitivity and around 84% specificity in cross-validation and 80%/75% in testing. In validation, the model predicted progression to ophthalmopathy with approximately 69% sensitivity and approximately 74% specificity, a median of about 6 months before onset. A discovery cohort of 95 to 100 patients, 43 with Graves' ophthalmopathy and 57 with stable Graves' hyperthyroidism, was used to find distinguishing TCR V-J signatures. Prospective prediction of ophthalmopathy was tested in an independent validation cohort consisting of some 18 hyperthyroidism patients and around 16 patients who later progressed to ophthalmopathy. The approximately 97 discovery patients were randomly divided into training and test sets at a 7:3 ratio. In about 6 Graves' hyperthyroidism patients, the study also compared T-cell repertoires from thyroid tissue with T-cell repertoires from blood. Once sampling was done, hyperthyroidism patients were given methimazole at a starting dose of 30 mg daily, whereas ophthalmopathy patients were given high-dose intravenous methylprednisolone. The libraries were constructed in a second round of multiplex PCR and then size-selected and purified. Paired-end sequencing of the libraries was performed with 100 bp reads on an Illumina HiSeq2000. SOAPnuke was used to process the raw data, throwing out any read that contained adapters or uncalled bases, had a mean Phred below 15, or lacked an exact constant-primer or identifier match. COPE v1.2.5 was used to merge high-quality paired reads, and clonotypes were defined as unique nucleotide sequences. MiTCR v1.1 was used to align the clonotypes against IMGT TRBV, TRBD and TRBJ reference segments. Only V-J combinations with frequency above 0.0001, covering 98% to 99.2% of repertoires, were analysed. The TCS score was defined as F50 (clonal expansion) divided by E x V (chaos), with BLOSUM62-based TCRdist calculated between CDR3 peptides within each V-J. Welch's t-statistics and random forest reduced just over 500 V-J features to 13, which were used in a naive Bayes classifier (R e1071). Sample size was not statistically predetermined, and investigators were not blinded to group allocation. According to the paper, TCR Vbeta CDR3 sequencing was carried out on 135 peripheral blood samples, which came from over 40 ophthalmopathy, under 80 hyperthyroidism and roughly 17 progressor patients.

The chain is encoded by TRBV11-2 joined to TRBJ1-1, and 8 junctional nucleotides match TRBD1. The starting material was peripheral blood mononuclear cells (PBMCs), obtained at new diagnosis, from a patient treated with antithyroid drugs. The sequence was obtained from a man younger than 35 with Graves disease. Donor details come from another sample of the same person, matched by shared clones. The bases are TGTGCCAGCGGACACCGGGTAGGACAGGGTACACGCACTGAAGCTTTCTTT. Its translation reads: CASGHRVGQGTRTEAFF. When the CDR3 is completed using the reference TRBV11-2 and TRBJ1-1 genes on either side, the full variable domain is EAGVAQSPRYKIIEKRQSVAFWCNPISGHATLYWYQQILGQGPKLLIQFQNNGVVDDSQLPKDRFSAERLKGVDSTLKIQPAKLEDSAVYLCASGHRVGQGTRTEAFFGQGTRLTVV.